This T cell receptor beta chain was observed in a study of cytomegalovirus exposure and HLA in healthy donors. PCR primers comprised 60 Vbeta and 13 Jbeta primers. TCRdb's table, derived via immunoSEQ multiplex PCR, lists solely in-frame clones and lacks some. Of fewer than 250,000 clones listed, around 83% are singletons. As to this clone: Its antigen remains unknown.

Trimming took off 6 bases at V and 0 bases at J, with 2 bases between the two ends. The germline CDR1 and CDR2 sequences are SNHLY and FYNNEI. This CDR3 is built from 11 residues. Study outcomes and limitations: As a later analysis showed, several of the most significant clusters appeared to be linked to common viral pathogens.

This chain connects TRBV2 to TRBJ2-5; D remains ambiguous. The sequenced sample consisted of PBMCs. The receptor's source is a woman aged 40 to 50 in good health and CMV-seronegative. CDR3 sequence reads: CASSYQETQYF. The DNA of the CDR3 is TGTGCCAGCAGCTACCAAGAGACCCAGTACTTC.